This T cell receptor beta chain emerged from a study of cytomegalovirus exposure and HLA in healthy donors. Study observations and caveats: Later analysis revealed greater clonal expansion in HLA-associated TCR beta chains than in equally common others. Presence/absence analyses assumed roughly uniform sequencing depth across donors. Rare TCR sequences dominated, though some public TCRs recurred in many donors.

The table lists this clone with a few counts. Its specificity is unknown. The PCR contained 60 Vbeta and 13 Jbeta primers. Measured with immunoSEQ multiplex PCR; TCRdb has only the in-frame clones, and not every one. The profile covers over 60,000 clones, with 70% to 80% appearing a single time and over 2.5% taken by the ten largest. There are 16 residues in the CDR3. The V gene's germline CDR1 is LNHNV and CDR2 YYDKDF (reference sequence). Trimming left V 0 bases short and J 0 bases short, with 9 bases between. Material for sequencing was PBMCs. This clonotype was obtained from a man aged 18 to 30 in good health and CMV-seronegative. The chain employs TRBV15 and TRBJ1-3; D remains ambiguous. CDR3 coding DNA: TGTGCCACCAGCAGAGACCGAGACATCTCTGGAAACACCATATATTTT. Residues: CATSRDRDISGNTIYF.